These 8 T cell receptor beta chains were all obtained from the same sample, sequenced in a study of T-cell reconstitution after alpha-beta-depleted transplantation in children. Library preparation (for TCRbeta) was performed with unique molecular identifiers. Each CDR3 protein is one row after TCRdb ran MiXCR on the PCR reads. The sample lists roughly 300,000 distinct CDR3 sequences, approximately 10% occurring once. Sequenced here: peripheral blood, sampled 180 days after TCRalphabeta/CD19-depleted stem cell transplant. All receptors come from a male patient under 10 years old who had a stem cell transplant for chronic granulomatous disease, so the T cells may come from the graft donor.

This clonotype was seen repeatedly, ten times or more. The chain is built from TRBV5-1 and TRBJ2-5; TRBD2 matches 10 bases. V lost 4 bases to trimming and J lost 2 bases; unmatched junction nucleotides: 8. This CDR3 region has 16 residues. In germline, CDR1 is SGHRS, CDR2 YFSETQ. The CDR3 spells CASSLTGLADQETQYF. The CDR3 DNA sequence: TGCGCCAGCAGCCTCACCGGACTAGCGGATCAAGAGACCCAGTACTTC.

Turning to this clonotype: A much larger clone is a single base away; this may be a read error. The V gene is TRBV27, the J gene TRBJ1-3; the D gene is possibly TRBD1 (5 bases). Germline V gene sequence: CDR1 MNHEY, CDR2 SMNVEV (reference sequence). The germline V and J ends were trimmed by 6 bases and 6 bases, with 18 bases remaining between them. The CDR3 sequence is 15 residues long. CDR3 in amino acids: CASRATGLRPNTIYF. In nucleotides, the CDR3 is TGTGCCAGCAGAGCGACGGGGCTCCGGCCAAACACCATATATTTT.

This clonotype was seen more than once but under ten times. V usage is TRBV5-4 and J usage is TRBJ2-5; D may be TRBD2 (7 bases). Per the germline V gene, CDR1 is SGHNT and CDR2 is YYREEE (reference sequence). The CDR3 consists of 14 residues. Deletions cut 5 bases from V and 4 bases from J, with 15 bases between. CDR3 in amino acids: CASRKGGGGETQYF. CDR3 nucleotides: TGTGCCAGCAGAAAGGGGGGGGGAGGAGAGACCCAGTACTTC.

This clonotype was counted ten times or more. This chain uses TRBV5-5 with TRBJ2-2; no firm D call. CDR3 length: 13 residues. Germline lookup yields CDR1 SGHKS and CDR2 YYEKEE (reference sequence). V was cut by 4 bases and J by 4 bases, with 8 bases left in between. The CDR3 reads CASSGLGTGELFF. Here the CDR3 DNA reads TGTGCCAGCAGCGGGTTAGGCACCGGGGAGCTGTTTTTT.

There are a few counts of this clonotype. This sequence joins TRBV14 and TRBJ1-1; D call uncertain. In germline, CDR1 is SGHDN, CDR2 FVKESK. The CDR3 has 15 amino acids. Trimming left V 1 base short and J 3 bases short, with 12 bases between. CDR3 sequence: CASSQGMKSYTEAFF. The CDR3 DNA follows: TGTGCCAGCAGCCAAGGGATGAAATCCTACACTGAAGCTTTCTTT.

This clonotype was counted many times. CDR3 amino acids: CASSLVLPGLSNEQFF. DNA of the CDR3: TGTGCCAGCAGCTTGGTGCTTCCCGGGTTGAGCAATGAGCAGTTCTTC. The V call is TRBV5-6, the J call TRBJ2-1; D unresolved. Trimming shortened V by 0 bases and J by 6 bases, and 16 bases separated the two germline ends. CDR1 and CDR2 (germline): SGHDT, YYEEEE. This CDR3 is 16 amino acids long.

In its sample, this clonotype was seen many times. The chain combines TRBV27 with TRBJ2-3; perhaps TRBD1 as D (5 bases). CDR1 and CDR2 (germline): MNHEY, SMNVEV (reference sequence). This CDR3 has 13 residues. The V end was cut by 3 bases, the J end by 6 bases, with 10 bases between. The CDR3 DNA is TGTGCCAGCAGTTTCAGGGTTGCGGATACGCAGTATTTT. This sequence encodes CASSFRVADTQYF.

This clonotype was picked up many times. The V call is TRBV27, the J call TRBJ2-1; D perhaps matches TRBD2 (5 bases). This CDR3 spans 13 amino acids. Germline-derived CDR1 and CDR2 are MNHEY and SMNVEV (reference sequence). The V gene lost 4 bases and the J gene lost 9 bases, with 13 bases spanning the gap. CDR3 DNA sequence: TGTGCCAGCAGTTCTCCGGCGGGCGGTGAGCAGTTCTTC. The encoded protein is CASSSPAGGEQFF.